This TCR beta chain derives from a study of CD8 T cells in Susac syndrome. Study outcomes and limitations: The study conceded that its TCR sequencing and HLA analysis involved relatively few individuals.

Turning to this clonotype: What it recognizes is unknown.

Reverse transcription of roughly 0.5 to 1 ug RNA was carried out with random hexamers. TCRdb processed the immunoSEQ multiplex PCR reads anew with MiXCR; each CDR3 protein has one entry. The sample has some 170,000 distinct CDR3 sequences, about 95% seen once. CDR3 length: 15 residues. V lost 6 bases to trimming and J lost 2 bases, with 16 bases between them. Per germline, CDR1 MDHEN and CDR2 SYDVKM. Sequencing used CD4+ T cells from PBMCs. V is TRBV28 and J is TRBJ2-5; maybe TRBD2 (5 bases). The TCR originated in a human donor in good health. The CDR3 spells CASSLPMGGQETQYF. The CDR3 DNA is TGTGCCAGCAGCCTCCCGATGGGCGGGCAAGAGACCCAGTACTTC.